What follows is one T cell receptor beta chain and its context. The sample originates from a study of blood T cell repertoires in COVID-19. About the research overall: T cells, B-cell-depleted T cells, or PBMCs supplied cDNA or gDNA.

V shed 0 bases and J 2 bases; nucleotides not matched to a gene: 4. This CDR3 is built from 15 residues. Per the germline V gene, CDR1 is SGHAT and CDR2 is FQNNGV. Original handling: From reference gene primer amplification, estimates of nucleated cell counts were derived. Measured with immunoSEQ multiplex PCR; TCRdb has only the in-frame clones, and not every one. The V and J calls and the clone size are those of that table, but D and trimming were determined from the DNA. The sample gives 90,000 to 120,000 clones, about nine tenths of which show up once; roughly 1.2% is in the top ten. The sequence came from a woman younger than 45 with acute or convalescent COVID-19. The V and J genes are TRBV11-2 and TRBJ2-7, with 7 bases fitting TRBD1. The sequenced material came from peripheral blood. The CDR3, as DNA: TGTGCCAGCAGCTTAGAGACAGGGCCTCCCTACGAGCAGTACTTC. Translation gives CASSLETGPPYEQYF. Full variable domain (rest looked up from reference TRBV11-2 and TRBJ2-7): EAGVAQSPRYKIIEKRQSVAFWCNPISGHATLYWYQQILGQGPKLLIQFQNNGVVDDSQLPKDRFSAERLKGVDSTLKIQPAKLEDSAVYLCASSLETGPPYEQYFGPGTRLTVT.